One sample yielded the 26 T cell receptor beta chains listed below, sequenced in a study of blood T cell repertoires in COVID-19. TCRdb's table, derived via immunoSEQ multiplex PCR, lists solely in-frame clones and lacks some. The sample has some 110,000 clones, more than 70% seen once; the top ten hold over 4.5%. The sequencing input was peripheral blood. The receptors originated from a human donor in a cohort sampled during active COVID-19.

The chain recombines TRBV25-1 with TRBJ2-3, with TRBD1 matching 8 bases. The CDR3 contains 16 residues. The J segment lost 1 base and the V segment lost 4 bases, leaving 7 bases of the junction unmatched. The germline V gene has CDR1 MGHDK and CDR2 SYGVNS. Here the CDR3 reads CASSVDRGRGTDTQYF. The CDR3 coding sequence is TGTGCCAGCAGTGTCGACAGGGGTCGGGGCACAGATACGCAGTATTTT.

This sequence joins TRBV9 and TRBJ1-2, with TRBD1 identical over 10 bases. The germline gives CDR1 SGDLS, CDR2 YYNGEE. V shed 3 bases, J shed 5 bases, and the junction held 4 bases outside the gene matches. This CDR3 comprises 14 residues. Here the CDR3 DNA reads TGTGCCAGCAGCGGCGGACAGGGGGTATATGGCTACACCTTC. It is translated as CASSGGQGVYGYTF.

This clone has a handful of counts. The chain's CDR3 is CASSLGGTGGISSYEQYF. The CDR3 DNA reads TGCGCCAGCAGCTTGGGCGGGACAGGGGGGATTAGCTCCTACGAGCAGTACTTC. The chain recombines TRBV5-1 with TRBJ2-7, with 11 bases fitting TRBD1. Germline CDR1 and CDR2: SGHRS and YFSETQ. The CDR3 runs to 18 residues. After removal of 0 bases from V and 0 bases from J, the junction contained 8 bases not matched to a gene. The full variable domain, its missing parts supplied by reference TRBV5-1 and TRBJ2-7, is KAGVTQTPRYLIKTRGQQVTLSCSPISGHRSVSWYQQTPGQGLQFLFEYFSETQRNKGNFPGRFSGRQFSNSRSEMNVSTLELGDSALYLCASSLGGTGGISSYEQYFGPGTRLTVT.

The genes are TRBV2 and TRBJ2-3, with 10 bases aligning to TRBD1. CDR3 size: 14 residues. The germline V gene encodes CDR1 SNHLY and CDR2 FYNNEI. V lost 6 bases and J lost 3; bases outside the gene matches: 3. The CDR3 DNA sequence: TGTGCCAGCAGGACAGGGGGCCCGACAGATACGCAGTATTTT. Translated, it gives CASRTGGPTDTQYF. Using reference TRBV2 and TRBJ2-3 for the parts outside the CDR3, the full variable domain is EPEVTQTPSHQVTQMGQEVILRCVPISNHLYFYWYRQILGQKVEFLVSFYNNEISEKSEIFDDQFSVERPDGSNFTLKIRSTKLEDSAMYFCASRTGGPTDTQYFGPGTRLTVL.

The gene calls are TRBV6-5 and TRBJ2-1; D is undetermined. From germline, CDR1 is MNHEY and CDR2 SVGAGI. Trimming took 7 bases from V and 4 from J, leaving 11 bases between them. This CDR3 spans 13 amino acids. CDR3 amino acids: CASTRRQYNEQFF. The CDR3, as DNA: TGTGCCAGCACCCGACGACAATACAATGAGCAGTTCTTC.

This chain connects TRBV7-6 to TRBJ2-5, with D possibly matching TRBD1 (6 bases). Germline V gene lookup returns CDR1 SGHVS and CDR2 FNYEAQ. Between the trimmed V and J ends, which lost 4 bases and 5 bases, there was a span of 8 bases. CDR3 length: 12 residues. Here the CDR3 DNA reads TGTGCCAGCAGCTCAGGGGCGGAGACCCAGTACTTC. Translated, it gives CASSSGAETQYF.

The chain employs TRBV28 and TRBJ2-7; D is unresolved. Between the trimmed V and J ends, which lost 5 bases and 4 bases, there was a span of 15 bases. The CDR3 has 14 amino acids. Germline-derived CDR1 and CDR2 are MDHEN and SYDVKM. CDR3 coding DNA: TGTGCCAGCAGTCCCCCGACACGACCGTACGAGCAGTACTTC. It encodes CASSPPTRPYEQYF.

In its sample, this clone was seen once. The chain links TRBV14 to TRBJ2-5; 9 bases align to TRBD1. The V segment lost 4 bases and the J segment 7 bases; nucleotides outside the gene matches: 7. Germline CDR1 reads SGHDN; CDR2 reads FVKESK. The CDR3 has 14 residues. This CDR3 reads CASSPPGQGRTQYF. CDR3 DNA: TGTGCCAGCAGCCCTCCGGGACAGGGCCGGACCCAGTACTTC.

This rearrangement joins TRBV28 to TRBJ1-5; 9 positions match TRBD1. Trimming at V came to 7 bases and at J to 4 bases, leaving 8 bases not matched to a gene. This CDR3 has 15 amino acids. Germline lookup yields CDR1 MDHEN and CDR2 SYDVKM. CDR3 protein: CASTVGTGWNQPQHF. The CDR3 nucleotides read TGTGCCAGCACAGTTGGGACAGGGTGGAATCAGCCCCAGCATTTT. The full variable domain, in which reference TRBV28 and TRBJ1-5 provide the parts outside the CDR3, is DVKVTQSSRYLVKRTGEKVFLECVQDMDHENMFWYRQDPGLGLRLIYFSYDVKMKEKGDIPEGYSVSREKKERFSLILESASTNQTSMYLCASTVGTGWNQPQHFGDGTRLSIL.

V and J are TRBV11-2 and TRBJ2-7, with TRBD2 matching 8 bases. This CDR3 contains 13 residues. J lost 1 base, V lost 6 bases, and 2 bases had no gene match. The germline V gene has CDR1 SGHAT and CDR2 FQNNGV. CDR3 sequence: CASRAGVSYEQYF. The CDR3 coding sequence is TGTGCCAGCAGAGCGGGGGTATCCTACGAGCAGTACTTC.

V and J are TRBV7-8 and TRBJ1-1; D remains unclear. The germline V gene has CDR1 SGHVS and CDR2 FQNEAQ. Trimming removed 3 bases at V and 2 bases at J, with 13 bases between. The CDR3 is 15 residues long. The chain's CDR3 is CASSLRENPNTEAFF. The CDR3 coding sequence is TGTGCCAGCAGCTTGAGAGAGAACCCAAACACTGAAGCTTTCTTT.

V and J are TRBV7-9 and TRBJ1-1; D perhaps matches TRBD1 (6 bases). CDR3 length: 15 amino acids. Germline V lookup: CDR1 SEHNR, CDR2 FQNEAQ (reference sequence). V gave up 4 bases and J gave up 3 bases, with 15 bases separating them. CDR3 in amino acids: CASSSRGGGDTEAFF. CDR3 coding DNA: TGTGCCAGCAGCTCCAGGGGAGGGGGTGACACTGAAGCTTTCTTT.

V gene TRBV28 combines with J gene TRBJ2-7; no definite D call. The CDR3 covers 11 residues. The germline V gene encodes CDR1 MDHEN and CDR2 SYDVKM. Trimming cost V 3 bases and J 4 bases, with 4 bases left between them. As DNA, the CDR3 is TGTGCCAGCAGTTTCGGTTACGAGCAGTACTTC. The encoded protein is CASSFGYEQYF.

The chain joins TRBV10-1 to TRBJ2-5; weak D call: TRBD1 (5 bases). Between the trimmed V and J ends, which lost 4 bases and 5 bases, there was a span of 8 bases. CDR1 and CDR2 (germline): WNHNN, SYGVQD (reference sequence). CDR3 length: 12 amino acids. CDR3 amino acids: CASSAGMETQYF. The DNA of the CDR3 is TGCGCCAGCAGTGCAGGGATGGAGACCCAGTACTTC.

This chain uses TRBV6-6 with TRBJ2-5, with 11 bases matching TRBD2. The CDR3 contains 14 residues. Germline assignment: CDR1 MNHNY and CDR2 SVGAGI (reference sequence). With 2 bases clipped from V and 5 bases from J, the junction kept 1 base outside the gene matches. The CDR3 DNA is TGTGCCAGCAGTTACCGGACTAGCGGGGAGACCCAGTACTTC. It is translated as CASSYRTSGETQYF.

The rearrangement uses TRBV12-3 or TRBV12-4 and TRBJ2-1; a possible D gene is TRBD1 (5 bases). V was cut by 1 base and J by 9 bases, with 10 bases left in between. The CDR3 spans 13 residues. CDR3 sequence: CASSLGQGGEQFF. The CDR3 nucleotides read TGTGCCAGCAGTTTAGGGCAGGGCGGTGAGCAGTTCTTC.

V gene TRBV11-2 combines with J gene TRBJ1-4; TRBD1 matches at 7 bases. With V trimmed by 3 bases and J by 0 bases, 13 bases remained unmatched. The CDR3 covers 19 residues. Germline lookup yields CDR1 SGHAT and CDR2 FQNNGV. CDR3 coding DNA: TGTGCCAGCAGCTTCGCCCGAGAACAGGGGAAAGCAACTAATGAAAAACTGTTTTTT. Protein product: CASSFAREQGKATNEKLFF.

This chain links TRBV10-2 with TRBJ2-1; 9 bases align to TRBD2. The CDR3 is 15 residues long. Germline CDR1 is WSHSY and CDR2 is SAAADI. J lost 1 base, V lost 5 bases, and 3 bases had no gene match. In nucleotides, the CDR3 is TGCGCCAGCAGTTATAGCGGGAGTTCCTACAATGAGCAGTTCTTC. It is translated as CASSYSGSSYNEQFF.

CDR3 bases: TGCGCCAGCAGCGATACAGGGGGCGGTAATGAAAAACTGTTTTTT. Translation gives CASSDTGGGNEKLFF. V and J are TRBV5-1 and TRBJ1-4; 9 nucleotides line up with TRBD1. Germline CDR1 is SGHRS and CDR2 is YFSETQ. The CDR3 sequence is 15 residues long. V shed 4 bases and J 4 bases; nucleotides not matched to a gene: 5.

This rearrangement joins TRBV11-3 to TRBJ2-2; no firm D call. Germline CDR1 and CDR2: SGHNT and YENEEA. The V gene lost 3 bases and the J gene lost 1 base, with 12 bases spanning the gap. The length of the CDR3 is 16 residues. CDR3 coding DNA: TGTGCCAGCAGCTTTGACCCAGGAAAGAACACCGGGGAGCTGTTTTTT. The encoded protein is CASSFDPGKNTGELFF.

J is TRBJ2-1 and V is TRBV2, with unresolved D. Deletions cut 1 base from V and 0 bases from J, with 4 bases between. Germline V lookup: CDR1 SNHLY, CDR2 FYNNEI. The CDR3 is 14 residues long. The CDR3 DNA is TGTGCCAGCAGTGAAGAGAGCTCCTACAATGAGCAGTTCTTC. Translated: CASSEESSYNEQFF.

The chain has TRBV4-1 and TRBJ2-2, with D hard to call. Trimming pared 1 base from V and 6 bases from J, leaving 15 bases between. Germline assignment: CDR1 MGHRA and CDR2 YSYEKL. CDR3 length: 16 amino acids. CDR3 amino acids: CASSQVWVQLPGELFF. The CDR3 region has the DNA TGCGCCAGCAGCCAAGTTTGGGTACAGTTGCCCGGGGAGCTGTTTTTT.

In its sample, this clone was seen a few times. The rearrangement joins TRBV11-3 to TRBJ1-2; 9 nucleotides line up with TRBD1. Per germline, CDR1 SGHNT and CDR2 YENEEA. CDR3 length: 12 residues. J was trimmed by 7 bases and V by 5 bases; bases with no gene match: 2. CDR3 nucleotide sequence: TGTGCCAGCAGCGGGACAGGGACTGGCTACACCTTC. Its translation: CASSGTGTGYTF.

The chain recombines TRBV4-1 with TRBJ1-2; the D is unclear. Trimming left V 5 bases short and J 8 bases short, with 18 bases between. The CDR3 has 14 residues. The germline V gene encodes CDR1 MGHRA and CDR2 YSYEKL. In DNA form, the CDR3 reads TGCGCCAGCAGCTCCACCGGGATAGGGAACGGCTACACCTTC. Its translation: CASSSTGIGNGYTF.

This chain joins TRBV5-6 and TRBJ2-7; 7 bases are a match to TRBD1. This CDR3 has 14 residues. Germline CDR1 and CDR2: SGHDT and YYEEEE. J was trimmed by 3 bases and V by 0 bases; bases with no gene match: 3. CDR3 sequence (DNA): TGTGCCAGCAGCTTGGAGGGGGACAGCTACGAGCAGTACTTC. This sequence encodes CASSLEGDSYEQYF.

This chain joins TRBV18 and TRBJ1-4, with 9 bases identical to TRBD1. In germline, CDR1 is KGHSH, CDR2 LQKENI. J gave up 5 bases and V 6 bases, and 19 bases lay outside the gene matches. The CDR3 runs 19 residues. CDR3 nucleotides: TGTGCCAGCTCCCCGCGACCCCTGCTATCTGGACAGGGGAATGAAAAACTGTTTTTT. This encodes CASSPRPLLSGQGNEKLFF.